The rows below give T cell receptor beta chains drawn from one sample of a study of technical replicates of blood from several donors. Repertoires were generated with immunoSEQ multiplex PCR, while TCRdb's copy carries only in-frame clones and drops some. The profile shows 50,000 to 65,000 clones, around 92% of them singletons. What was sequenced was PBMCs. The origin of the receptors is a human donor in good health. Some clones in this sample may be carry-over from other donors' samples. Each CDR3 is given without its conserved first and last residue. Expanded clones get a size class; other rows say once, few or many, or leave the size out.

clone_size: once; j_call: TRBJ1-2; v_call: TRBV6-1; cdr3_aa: ASSRQEQGNYGYT
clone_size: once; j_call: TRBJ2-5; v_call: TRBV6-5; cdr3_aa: ASSGGTGETQY
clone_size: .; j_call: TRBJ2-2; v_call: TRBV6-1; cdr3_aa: AGTGTANTGELF
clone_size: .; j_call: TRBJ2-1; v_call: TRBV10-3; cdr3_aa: ASRRGSPYNEQF
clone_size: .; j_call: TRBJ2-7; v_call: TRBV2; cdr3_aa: ASRSDRAEQY
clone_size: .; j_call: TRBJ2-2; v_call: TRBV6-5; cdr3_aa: ASRSRGRVTGELF
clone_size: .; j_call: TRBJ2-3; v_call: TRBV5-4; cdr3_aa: ASSLEGAPGDTQY
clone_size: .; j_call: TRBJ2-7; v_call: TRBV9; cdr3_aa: ASSVGKHSYEQY
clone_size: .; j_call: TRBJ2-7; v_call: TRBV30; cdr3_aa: AWSPLGPGEQY
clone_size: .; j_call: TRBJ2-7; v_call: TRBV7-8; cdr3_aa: ASSSGLLAYEQY
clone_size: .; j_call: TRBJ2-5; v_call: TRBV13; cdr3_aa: ASSLLRLAGGPGKETQY
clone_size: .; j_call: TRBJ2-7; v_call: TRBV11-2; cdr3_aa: ASSVTSGMSSEQY
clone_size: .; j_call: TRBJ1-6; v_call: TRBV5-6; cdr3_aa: ASSLRGTYNSPLH
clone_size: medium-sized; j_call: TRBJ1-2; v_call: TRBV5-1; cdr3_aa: ASRGGAGGYT
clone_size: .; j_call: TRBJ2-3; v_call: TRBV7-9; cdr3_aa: ASSLVSTRYPTDTQY
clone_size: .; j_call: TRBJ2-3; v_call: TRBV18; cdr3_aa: ASSSYTDTQY
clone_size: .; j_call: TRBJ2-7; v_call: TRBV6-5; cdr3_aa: ASSTSGQGVPEQY
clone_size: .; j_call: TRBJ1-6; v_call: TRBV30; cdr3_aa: AWSVRPAGRHNSPLH
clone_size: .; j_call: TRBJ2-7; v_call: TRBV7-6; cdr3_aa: ATSSTRSYEQY
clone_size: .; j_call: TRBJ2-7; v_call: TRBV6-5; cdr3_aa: ASRRSTGAYEQY
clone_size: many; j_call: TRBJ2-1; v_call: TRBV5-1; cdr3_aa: ASSGSGGYNEQF
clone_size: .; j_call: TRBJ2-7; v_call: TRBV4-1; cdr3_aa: ASSQDPGTDYEQY
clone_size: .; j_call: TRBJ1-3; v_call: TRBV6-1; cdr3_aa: ASGAGLSGNTIY
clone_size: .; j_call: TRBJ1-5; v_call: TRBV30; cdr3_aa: AWSSNQREPQH
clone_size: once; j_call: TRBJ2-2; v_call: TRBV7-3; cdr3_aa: ASSFTGTGELF
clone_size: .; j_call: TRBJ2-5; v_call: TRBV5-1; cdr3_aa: ASSLSSETQY
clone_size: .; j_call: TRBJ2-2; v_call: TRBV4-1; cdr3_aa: ASSQVARLAKNTGELF
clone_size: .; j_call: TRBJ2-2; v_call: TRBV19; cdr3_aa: ASWDRVTGELF
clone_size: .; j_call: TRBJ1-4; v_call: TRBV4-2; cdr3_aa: ASSQGGQDNEKLF
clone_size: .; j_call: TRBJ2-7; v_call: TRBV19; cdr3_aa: ASTGTATSGRSGEQY
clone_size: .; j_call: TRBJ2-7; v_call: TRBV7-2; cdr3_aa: ASSLARRGAGEQY
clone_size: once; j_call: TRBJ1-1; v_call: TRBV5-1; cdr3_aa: ASSTQGDTEAF
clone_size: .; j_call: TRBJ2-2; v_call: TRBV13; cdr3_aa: ASSLGFWTSGNTGELF
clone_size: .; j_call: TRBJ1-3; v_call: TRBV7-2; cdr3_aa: ASSQYGNRAWDSGNTIY
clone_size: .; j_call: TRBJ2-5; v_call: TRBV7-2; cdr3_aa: ASSLGRSWETQY
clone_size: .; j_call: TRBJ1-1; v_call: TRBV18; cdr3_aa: ASSPGGVVNTEAF
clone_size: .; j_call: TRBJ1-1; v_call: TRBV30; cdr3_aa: AWGSQGEAF
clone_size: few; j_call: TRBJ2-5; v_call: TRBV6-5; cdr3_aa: ASRDLEGETQY
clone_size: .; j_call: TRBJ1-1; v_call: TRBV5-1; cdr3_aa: ASSWTENTEAF
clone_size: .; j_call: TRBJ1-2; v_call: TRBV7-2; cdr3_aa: ASSLGTGGRNGYT
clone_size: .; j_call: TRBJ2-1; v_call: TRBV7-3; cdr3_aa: ASSPQTGISNNEQF
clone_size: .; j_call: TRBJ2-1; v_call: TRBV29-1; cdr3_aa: SVEDFRDSNNEQF
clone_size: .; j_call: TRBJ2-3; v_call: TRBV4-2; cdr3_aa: ASSQNERRGRGTDTQY
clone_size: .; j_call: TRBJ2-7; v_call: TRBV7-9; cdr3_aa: ASSPPAGAYEQY
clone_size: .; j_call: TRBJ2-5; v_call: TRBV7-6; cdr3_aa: ASSQGETQY
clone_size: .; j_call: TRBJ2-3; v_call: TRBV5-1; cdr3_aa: ASSAGTLKWADTQY
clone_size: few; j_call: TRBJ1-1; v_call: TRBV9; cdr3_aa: ASSEGGRTEAF
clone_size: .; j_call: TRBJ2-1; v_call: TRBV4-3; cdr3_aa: ASSQEPGGANEQF
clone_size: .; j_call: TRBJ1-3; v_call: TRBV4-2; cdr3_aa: ASSQARRGSGNTIY
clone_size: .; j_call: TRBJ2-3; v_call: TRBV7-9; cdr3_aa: ASSSGTATNTQY
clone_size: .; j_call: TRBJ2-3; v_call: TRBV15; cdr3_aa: ATSRDGSGSRTDTQY
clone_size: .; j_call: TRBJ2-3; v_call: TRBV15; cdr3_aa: ATSRGTSVSTDTQY
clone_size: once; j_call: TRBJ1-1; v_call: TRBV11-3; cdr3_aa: ASSGERPGQGAF
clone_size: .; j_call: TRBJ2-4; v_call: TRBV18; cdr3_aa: ASSLGLAENIQY
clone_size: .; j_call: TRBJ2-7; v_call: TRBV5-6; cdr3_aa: ASSQGTGRTYEQY
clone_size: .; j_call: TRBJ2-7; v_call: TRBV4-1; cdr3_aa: ASSLDRGDSYEQY
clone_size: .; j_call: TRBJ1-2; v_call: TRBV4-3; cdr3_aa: ASSPWRESNYGYT
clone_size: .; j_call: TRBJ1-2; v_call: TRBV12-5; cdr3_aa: ASGLVEGASGYT